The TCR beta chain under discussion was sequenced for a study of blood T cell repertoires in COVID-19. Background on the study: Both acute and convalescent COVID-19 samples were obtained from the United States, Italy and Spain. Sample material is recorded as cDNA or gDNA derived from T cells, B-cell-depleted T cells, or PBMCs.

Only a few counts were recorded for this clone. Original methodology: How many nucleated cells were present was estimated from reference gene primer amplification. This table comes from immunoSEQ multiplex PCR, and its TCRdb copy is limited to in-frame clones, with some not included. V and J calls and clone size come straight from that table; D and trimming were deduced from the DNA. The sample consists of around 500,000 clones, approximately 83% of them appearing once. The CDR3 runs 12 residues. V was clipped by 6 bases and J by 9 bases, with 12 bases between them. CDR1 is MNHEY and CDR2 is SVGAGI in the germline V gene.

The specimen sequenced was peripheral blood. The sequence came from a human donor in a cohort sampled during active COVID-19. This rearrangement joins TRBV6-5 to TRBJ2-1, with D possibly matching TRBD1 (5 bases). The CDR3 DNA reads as TGTGCCAGCAGAGGGGATTGGGGTGAGCAGTTCTTC. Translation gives CASRGDWGEQFF.